This T cell receptor (beta chain) comes out of a study of OX40 agonist ivuxolimab in advanced cancers. Notes on the research overall: Ivuxolimab was a fully human IgG2 agonistic monoclonal antibody targeting the costimulatory receptor OX40 (CD134). Intravenous ivuxolimab was administered to patients every 2 weeks at six dose levels: 0.01, 0.1, 0.3, 1.5, 3 and 10 mg/kg. Among the 50 to 55 dose-escalation patients, about 20 had hepatocellular carcinoma, around 15 melanoma, 9 renal cell carcinoma and 9 head and neck cancer. The dose-escalation cohort was about 83% male with a mean age of approximately 60 years, ranging from roughly 23 to 80. Prior anti-PD-1, anti-PD-L1 or anti-CTLA-4 therapy was permitted, and checkpoint inhibitors had been received by roughly 40% of dose-escalation patients. Partial responses occurred in three dose-escalation patients, of whom one had hepatocellular carcinoma and two had cutaneous melanoma. The point of sequencing TCRbeta in the periphery was to test whether ivuxolimab changed TCR sequence diversity and drove clonal T-cell expansion. The paper covers the monotherapy dose-escalation part of the phase I ivuxolimab trial, which included N = 52 patients.

For sequencing of the TCRbeta CDR3 region, genomic DNA was extracted from the sorted cells. The immunoSEQ Assay was used for sequencing of TCRbeta CDR3 regions. TCRdb holds this immuneACCESS table with in-frame rearrangements only. Some clones are missing; in checked studies, unresolved V genes explain under half, and the rest has no known cause. Counted in this sample were about 100,000 clones; around 94% of them appeared once. 0.18% of the sample is held by the ten biggest clonotypes. Comment on this clone: What antigen it recognizes has not been identified. No quality values exist for individual bases; no much larger clone is one base distant.

The trial excluded patients who had a history of autoimmune disease or were on systemic immunosuppression. Peripheral blood for TCR sequencing was collected from all dose cohorts at baseline, on cycle 4 day 1, and on cycle 7 day 1. The samples were drawn from a first-in-human, open-label, multicenter phase I dose-escalation trial of ivuxolimab. Adults with locally advanced or metastatic melanoma, renal cell carcinoma, hepatocellular carcinoma or head and neck squamous cell carcinoma were enrolled in the trial. CD4+ and CD8+ T cells were sorted separately from peripheral blood before TCR sequencing. The germline V gene provides CDR1 SGDLS and CDR2 YYNGEE. From the cysteine up to the phenylalanine, the CDR3 has a length of 14 residues. Only the CDR3 DNA stays, 42 bases, in frame from base 1. V is cut back by 2 bases and J by 6 bases, with 3 bases in the junction unmatched. Beyond this particular receptor, the publication reports: Low levels of normalized T-cell clonal expansion were also seen in some nonresponding patients. In the 0.1-3.0 mg/kg groups, partial responders had among the lowest normalized peripheral clonal expansion, particularly in CD8+ T cells. After ivuxolimab, expanded clones were on average more numerous among CD8+ T cells than among CD4+ T cells. The antigen specificity of the peripheral T cells that underwent clonal expansion was not determined. Clonal expansion of both CD4+ and CD8+ blood T cells was observed from baseline to week 6 at doses 0.1 to 3.0 mg/kg.

The sequence links TRBV9 to TRBJ2-1; 9 bases in between match TRBD1. The material was CD4+ or CD8+ T cells sorted from blood, obtained in a trial of the OX40 agonist ivuxolimab. The receptor was isolated from an adult with an advanced solid tumor such as melanoma, head and neck, liver or kidney cancer. The CDR3 has the sequence CASSVTGGSNEQFF. Read as DNA, the sequence is TGTGCCAGCAGCGTGACAGGGGGATCCAATGAGCAGTTCTTC. The reference TRBV9 and TRBJ2-1 proteins fill in what lies around the CDR3, so the full variable domain reads DSGVTQTPKHLITATGQRVTLRCSPRSGDLSVYWYQQSLDQGLQFLIQYYNGEERAKGNILERFSAQQFPDLHSELNLSSLELGDSALYFCASSVTGGSNEQFFGPGTRLTVL.